Shown below are 19 T cell receptor beta chains from a single sample sequenced in a study of shared clonotypes between healthy human individuals. Repertoires were generated with immunoSEQ multiplex PCR, while TCRdb's copy carries only in-frame clones and drops some. In the table there are approximately 2,200,000 clones, 85% to 95% of which are singletons. In the naive CD8 group, cells lacked CD45RO and were positively selected for CCR7, so terminally differentiated effector memory CD45RA+ cells were left out. Source material: naive CD8+ T cells from PBMCs. The source of these receptors is a man aged 18 to 29 in good health. Some clones in this sample may be carry-over from other donors' samples.

This sequence joins TRBV6-5 and TRBJ1-2, with D uncertain. Trimming shortened V by 4 bases and J by 8 bases, and 20 bases separated the two germline ends. The germline V gene encodes CDR1 MNHEY and CDR2 SVGAGI. The CDR3 totals 15 residues. This CDR3 reads CASSSVGDGGVGYTF. Written as DNA, the CDR3 is TGTGCCAGCAGTTCCGTTGGAGACGGCGGGGTAGGCTACACCTTC.

V usage is TRBV29-1 and J usage is TRBJ2-3; D ambiguous. Per germline, CDR1 SQVTM and CDR2 ANQGSEA. Trimming stripped 7 bases from V and 4 bases from J, with 15 bases between. The CDR3 spans 13 residues. In DNA, the CDR3 is TGCAGCGCAGATCGTACGGGCGCAGATACGCAGTATTTT. Residues: CSADRTGADTQYF.

The chain is built from TRBV5-1 and TRBJ1-2; TRBD1 matches 7 bases. The germline gives CDR1 SGHRS, CDR2 YFSETQ. The CDR3 has 12 residues. V shed 7 bases, J shed 8 bases, and the junction held 8 bases outside the gene matches. The CDR3 here is CASGTGVRGYTF. The CDR3 DNA follows: TGCGCCAGCGGCACAGGGGTTCGCGGCTACACCTTC.

Comments on this clone: This sample also contains other DNA sequences that code for the same CDR3. The CDR3 DNA follows: TGTGCCAGCAGCTTGGGAGGGAATGAAAAACTGTTTTTT. As protein: CASSLGGNEKLFF. The V call is TRBV7-9, the J call TRBJ1-4; D unresolved. Germline V gene sequence: CDR1 SEHNR, CDR2 FQNEAQ (reference sequence). The V end lost 3 bases, the J end lost 5 bases, and 7 bases lay between the germline ends. This CDR3 has 13 residues.

J is TRBJ2-1 and V is TRBV27, with 7 nucleotides matching TRBD2. V trimming: 2 bases; J trimming: 8 bases; junction bases outside the gene matches: 9. The CDR3 sequence is 15 residues long. CDR1 is MNHEY, CDR2 SMNVEV, per germline (reference sequence). CDR3 in DNA: TGTGCCAGCAGTTTAAACGCGGGAGCTTATTATGAGCAGTTCTTC. Translated, it gives CASSLNAGAYYEQFF.

J is TRBJ1-5 and V is TRBV21-1; the table's D call, TRBD1, has no DNA check behind it. TRBV21-1 counts as a pseudogene. The CDR3 length is 14 residues. CDR3 in amino acids: CATPKRDTNQPQHF. In nucleotides, the CDR3 is TGTGCCACCCCTAAGAGGGACACCAATCAGCCCCAGCATTTT.

The V call is TRBV6-5, the J call TRBJ2-3; tentative D call: TRBD2 (6 bases). CDR3 length equals 15 residues. Trimming shortened V by 6 bases and J by 2 bases, and 15 bases separated the two germline ends. The germline V gene encodes CDR1 MNHEY and CDR2 SVGAGI. CDR3 DNA sequence: TGTGCCAGCAGGGCCGGGACTTTTGACACAGATACGCAGTATTTT. Its translation: CASRAGTFDTDTQYF.

This sequence joins TRBV27 and TRBJ2-1; D may match TRBD1 or TRBD2 (6 bases each). CDR1 and CDR2 (germline): MNHEY, SMNVEV (reference sequence). The germline V and J ends were trimmed by 5 bases and 5 bases, with 19 bases remaining between them. This CDR3 spans 16 amino acids. CDR3 loop: CASSPWGASWNNEQFF. The CDR3 region has the DNA TGTGCCAGCAGTCCCTGGGGGGCTAGCTGGAACAATGAGCAGTTCTTC.

This clone turned up a few times. J is TRBJ1-4 and V is TRBV30; maybe TRBD1 (5 bases). Trimming took 4 bases from V and 7 from J, leaving 10 bases between them. CDR1 and CDR2 from the germline V gene are GTSNPN and SVGIG (reference sequence). The CDR3 is 12 residues long. The CDR3 DNA reads TGTGCCTGGACTAAGGGGTTTGAAAAACTGTTTTTT. Its protein product is CAWTKGFEKLFF.

This chain uses TRBV21-1 with TRBJ1-2. TRBV21-1 is marked as a pseudogene. The CDR3 length is 13 residues. CDR3 amino acids: CASSNRPVRGYTF. DNA for the CDR3: TGTGCCAGCAGCAATAGGCCCGTCCGGGGGTACACCTTC.

This clone has a handful of counts. This sequence joins TRBV9 and TRBJ1-1, with a tentative D call TRBD1 (6 bases). The CDR3 has 13 amino acids. CDR1 and CDR2 (germline): SGDLS, YYNGEE. Between the trimmed V and J ends, which lost 4 bases and 6 bases, there was a span of 13 bases. This CDR3 reads CASSSQSGAEAFF. The CDR3 coding sequence is TGTGCCAGCAGCTCCCAGTCAGGGGCTGAAGCTTTCTTT.

The CDR3 coding sequence is TGTGCCAGCCGTTCGGCTGTGAACACTGAAGCTTTCTTT. The encoded protein is CASRSAVNTEAFF. The chain employs TRBV11-2 and TRBJ1-1; D remains unclear. This CDR3 is built from 13 residues. V lost 8 bases and J lost 0, with 10 bases in between. Germline CDR1 is SGHAT and CDR2 is FQNNGV.

Details on this clone: Possible read error: a much larger clone is one base away. This specimen includes other DNA sequences encoding the same CDR3. V usage is TRBV27 and J usage is TRBJ2-7; D is unresolved. The germline gives CDR1 MNHEY, CDR2 SMNVEV (reference sequence). This CDR3 is 12 amino acids long. V lost 5 bases, J lost 0 bases, and 5 bases lay in between. The CDR3 coding sequence is TGTGCCAGCAGTCTGAGCTCCTACGAGCAGTACTTC. Encoded protein: CASSLSSYEQYF.

The gene calls are TRBV28 and TRBJ2-7; D perhaps matches TRBD1 (5 bases). The CDR3 is 16 residues long. Germline values: CDR1 MDHEN, CDR2 SYDVKM. Trimming cost V 5 bases and J 3 bases, with 20 bases left between them. CDR3 nucleotide sequence: TGTGCCAGCAGTCTTGAGGTACAGGTCCGAAACTACGAGCAGTACTTC. The encoded protein is CASSLEVQVRNYEQYF.

The chain joins TRBV28 to TRBJ2-7, with D unresolved. The CDR3 has 12 residues. Germline V CDR1 and CDR2: MDHEN, SYDVKM. Between the trimmed V and J ends, which lost 4 bases and 2 bases, there was a span of 6 bases. DNA of the CDR3: TGTGCCAGCAGTTACTCAGCCTACGAGCAGTACTTC. Translating it yields CASSYSAYEQYF.

The rearrangement uses TRBV4-3 and TRBJ2-1, with 9 bases matching TRBD1. The germline V gene encodes CDR1 LGHNA and CDR2 YSLEER. Unmatched junction bases numbered 1, after V lost 4 bases and J lost 3 bases. The CDR3 has 14 amino acids. The CDR3 is CASSRDRVYNEQFF. Here the CDR3 DNA reads TGCGCCAGCAGCCGGGACAGGGTCTACAATGAGCAGTTCTTC.

This sequence joins TRBV19 and TRBJ2-7; D unresolved. Germline CDR1 is LNHDA and CDR2 is SQIVND (reference sequence). Trimming pared 5 bases from V and 2 bases from J, leaving 16 bases between. The CDR3 length is 15 residues. This chain's CDR3 is CASSDGRALTYEQYF. CDR3 bases: TGTGCCAGTAGTGACGGACGCGCCTTGACCTACGAGCAGTACTTC.

This sequence joins TRBV28 and TRBJ2-4; no clear D gene. V was shortened by 6 bases and J by 7 bases, with 22 bases between the two germline ends. Germline V CDR1 and CDR2: MDHEN, SYDVKM. There are 16 residues in the CDR3. The CDR3 is CASSPPRHKLGNIQYF. CDR3 coding DNA: TGTGCCAGCAGCCCCCCCAGGCACAAACTGGGGAACATTCAGTACTTC.

The chain employs TRBV27 and TRBJ2-3; possible D gene TRBD2, 6 bases. V was trimmed by 1 base and J by 0 bases, leaving 11 bases between them. The CDR3 runs to 16 residues. Germline CDR1 reads MNHEY; CDR2 reads SMNVEV (reference sequence). The CDR3 region is CASSLLGGVSTDTQYF. The CDR3 coding sequence is TGTGCCAGCAGTTTATTGGGCGGGGTAAGCACAGATACGCAGTATTTT.